This TCR beta chain is drawn from a study of shared clonotypes between healthy human individuals. The CDR3 spans 14 residues. The germline V gene has CDR1 MDHEN and CDR2 SYDVKM. Trimming removed 4 bases at V and 8 bases at J, with 14 bases between. Sequencing was performed with immunoSEQ multiplex PCR; in TCRdb, only in-frame clones are kept and a portion is missing. The table has 600,000 to 800,000 clones, 72% seen once. The sample consisted of memory CD4+ T cells sorted from blood. Noted subset: CD45RA-negative fraction. The rearrangement uses TRBV28 and TRBJ1-4; D remains unclear. The clonotype originates from a woman aged 30 to 39 in good health. The CDR3 DNA reads TGTGCCAGCAGTTCCGGGAAGGTTGGGGAAAAACTGTTTTTT. Protein sequence: CASSSGKVGEKLFF.